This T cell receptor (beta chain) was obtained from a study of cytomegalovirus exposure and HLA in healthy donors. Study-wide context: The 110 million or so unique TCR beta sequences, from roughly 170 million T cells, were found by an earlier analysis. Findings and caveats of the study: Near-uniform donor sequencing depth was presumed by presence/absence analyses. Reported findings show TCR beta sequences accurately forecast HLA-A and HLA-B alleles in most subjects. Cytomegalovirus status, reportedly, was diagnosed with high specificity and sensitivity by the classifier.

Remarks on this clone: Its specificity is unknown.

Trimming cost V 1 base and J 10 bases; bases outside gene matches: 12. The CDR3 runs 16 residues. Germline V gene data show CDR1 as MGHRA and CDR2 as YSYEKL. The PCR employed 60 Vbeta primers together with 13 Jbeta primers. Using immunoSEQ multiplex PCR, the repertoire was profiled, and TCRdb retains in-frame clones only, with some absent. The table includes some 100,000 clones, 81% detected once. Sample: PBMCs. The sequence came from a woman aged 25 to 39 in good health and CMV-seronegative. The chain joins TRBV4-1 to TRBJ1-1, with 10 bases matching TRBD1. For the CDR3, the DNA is TGCGCCAGCAGCCAAGGGGGCCGGACAGGGGGTACGGTAGCTTTCTTT. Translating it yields CASSQGGRTGGTVAFF.